The 2 T cell receptor beta chains presented below share a single source sample, sequenced in a study of spatial heterogeneity in lung cancer (dated by TCRdb to about 2019). The library was built by means of 5' RACE. The run used a NextSeq 500. TCRdb handled the public reads itself, with Q25 trimming in fastp and clone calling in MiXCR, and kept productive beta chains. Duplicate CDR3 protein sequences are folded into a single record with the most common DNA and genes. The sample table lists fewer than 30,000 distinct CDR3 sequences, under 7% of them with a count of one. Approximately 20% of the sample is in the top ten clones. In the paper's terms, the time point label means: blood at routine non-recurrence follow-up after resection. Without any cell sorting, TCR sequencing was performed on whole RNA extracted either from tumor and nontumor lung tissue or from cryopreserved PBMC samples. The sample was PBMCs, taken at follow-up. The receptors were gathered from a male donor with early-stage non-small cell lung cancer.

This clonotype was seen a handful of times. V usage is TRBV6-6 and J usage is TRBJ2-3; the D gene is possibly TRBD1 (5 bases). This CDR3 comprises 13 residues. The germline CDR1 and CDR2 sequences are MNHNY and SVGAGI (reference sequence). V dropped 11 bases and J dropped 1 base, with 13 bases sitting between them. The CDR3 DNA reads TGTGCCGCCCAGGGTCCCGGCACAGATACGCAGTATTTT. As protein: CAAQGPGTDTQYF.

This clonotype has a handful of counts. The gene calls are TRBV6-2 or TRBV6-3 and TRBJ2-7; D uncertain. V was clipped by 4 bases and J by 3 bases, with 10 bases between them. CDR1 and CDR2 from the germline V gene are MNHEY and SVGEGT. This CDR3 has 13 residues. The CDR3 loop is CASSSPTSYEQYF. In nucleotides, the CDR3 is TGTGCCAGCAGTTCCCCGACGAGCTACGAGCAGTACTTC.